This T cell receptor beta chain derives from a study of T-cell reconstitution after alpha-beta-depleted transplantation in children. Germline V gene lookup returns CDR1 MNHEY and CDR2 SMNVEV (reference sequence). Between the trimmed V and J ends, which lost 2 bases and 3 bases, there was a span of 8 bases. The CDR3 runs to 14 residues. The TCRbeta library was prepared with unique molecular identifiers. TCRdb reprocessed the PCR reads via MiXCR and lists one record per CDR3 protein. The sample lists about 610,000 distinct CDR3 sequences; about 10% were seen once. The sequence derives from a human donor who donated a stem cell graft to a child with acute myeloid leukemia. The specimen was PBMCs from the stem cell graft donor, collected from the stem cell graft. The chain employs TRBV27 and TRBJ1-5; possible D gene TRBD1, 6 bases. The DNA for the CDR3 is TGTGCCAGCAGTTTACAGGGGCTCAATCAGCCCCAGCATTTT. This encodes CASSLQGLNQPQHF.